The clone carrying this TCR beta chain was counted between two and nine times. Antigen unknown. Unique-molecular-identifier-tagged TCR beta cDNA libraries were used. TCRdb reanalysed the PCR reads using MiXCR and keeps one entry per CDR3 protein. The data contain almost 700,000 distinct CDR3 sequences, around 60% of them seen just once; the ten biggest clones take up around 10%. These data come from a study of post-analysis software for immune sequencing data. General study results and limits: Those with multiple sclerosis, the patient group, showed significantly lower normalized Chao1 diversity than controls. Patients carried roughly five TRBV segments more frequently than controls did, and TRBV5-6, TRBV5-1 and TRBV20-1 were among them.

Trimming removed 0 bases from V and 8 bases from J, with 7 bases in between. Germline-derived CDR1 and CDR2 are SEHNR and FQNEAQ (reference sequence). The CDR3 has 12 amino acids. The receptor was derived from a girl between 2 and 10 years old with multiple sclerosis. The sequenced material came from blood. The chain carries TRBV7-9 and TRBJ1-2; D is unresolved. CDR3 sequence reads: CASSLAPVGYTF. As DNA, the CDR3 is TGTGCCAGCAGCTTAGCGCCGGTAGGCTACACCTTC.